This T cell receptor (beta chain) originates from a study of CD8 T cells in ankylosing spondylitis. In making TCR beta libraries, quantitative 5'-RACE with molecular barcodes was used. TCRdb reprocessed the 5' RACE reads with MiXCR, giving one entry per CDR3 protein. Of a few hundred thousand distinct CDR3 sequences in the sample, roughly 8% are singletons; the top ten hold about 14%. Whole-study findings and limits: Disease-linked clones proved CD8+ and comparatively uncommon in peripheral blood. Seemingly distinctive of ankylosing spondylitis blood was a TCR beta motif formed by eight highly homologous variants.

This clonotype occurred many times. Its specificity is not known. V was clipped by 6 bases and J by 4 bases, with 10 bases between them. The CDR3 sequence is 13 residues long. The germline V gene has CDR1 ENHRY and CDR2 SYGVKD. This TCR was sampled from a male donor with ankylosing spondylitis. The sample was blood, either unsorted or a sorted T cell fraction (not recorded which). This chain joins TRBV10-3 and TRBJ2-1; possible D gene TRBD1, 6 bases. The CDR3 sequence: CAIRGTPYNEQFF. In nucleotides, the CDR3 is TGTGCCATCAGAGGGACACCGTACAATGAGCAGTTCTTC.